Below, one T cell receptor (beta chain) is given with its context. Its antigen is still unknown. For TCR beta, libraries came from quantitative 5'-RACE with molecular barcodes. TCRdb analysed the 5' RACE reads with MiXCR anew, one entry per CDR3 protein. The sample lists 300,000 to 400,000 distinct CDR3 sequences, 20% to 25% occurring once. The data belong to a study of CD8 T cells in ankylosing spondylitis. The CDR3 loop spans 14 amino acids. The ends were cut back, 6 bases at V and 5 bases at J, with 14 bases in the middle. The germline V gene encodes CDR1 SGHRS and CDR2 YFSETQ. Study-level findings and limits: Past studies reported some motif variants in reactive arthritis synovial fluid and blood. Reports say disease-linked clones showed up significantly more in matched ankylosing spondylitis synovial fluid. Characteristic of ankylosing spondylitis blood, it appeared, was a TCR beta motif comprising roughly 8 highly homologous variants. Disease-linked clones were found to be CD8+ and relatively rare in peripheral blood.

The source of this sequence is a male donor with ankylosing spondylitis. This chain connects TRBV5-1 to TRBJ2-2, with D perhaps given as TRBD1 or TRBD2 (6 bases each). The specimen was blood, either unsorted or a sorted T cell fraction (not recorded which). CDR3: CASMRGATTGELFF. In nucleotides, the CDR3 is TGCGCCAGCATGAGGGGGGCCACGACCGGGGAGCTGTTTTTT. Using reference TRBV5-1 and TRBJ2-2 for the parts outside the CDR3, the full variable domain is KAGVTQTPRYLIKTRGQQVTLSCSPISGHRSVSWYQQTPGQGLQFLFEYFSETQRNKGNFPGRFSGRQFSNSRSEMNVSTLELGDSALYLCASMRGATTGELFFGEGSRLTVL.